Listed below are T cell receptor beta chains from one sample, sequenced in a study of cytomegalovirus exposure and HLA in healthy donors. Assay: immunoSEQ multiplex PCR; the TCRdb copy retains only in-frame clones and omits some. The repertoire holds roughly 230,000 clones, with 70% to 90% as singletons. The sequenced material came from PBMCs. The receptors here all came from a girl aged 2-15 years in good health and CMV-seronegative. Both conserved end residues are part of each CDR3.

j_gene: TRBJ2-5; v_gene: TRBV7-2; len: 19; CDR3aa: CASSLGDVGLAGVQETQYF
j_gene: TRBJ1-4; v_gene: TRBV25-1; len: 16; CDR3aa: CASSTPLTGGTEKLFF
j_gene: TRBJ1-1; v_gene: TRBV18; len: 17; CDR3aa: CASSPHPGGSAPYEAFF
j_gene: TRBJ1-5; v_gene: TRBV7-2; len: 14; CDR3aa: CASSLEYSNQPQHF
j_gene: TRBJ1-4; v_gene: TRBV10-3; len: 16; CDR3aa: CAISDRWAEDNEKLFF
j_gene: TRBJ2-3; v_gene: TRBV10-1; len: 15; CDR3aa: CASSEIKAGADTQYF
j_gene: TRBJ1-2; v_gene: TRBV5-1; len: 12; CDR3aa: CASSLSRGGYTF
j_gene: TRBJ2-2; v_gene: TRBV5-1; len: 16; CDR3aa: CASSLVAGVNTGELFF
j_gene: TRBJ1-2; v_gene: TRBV29-1; len: 12; CDR3aa: CSVEGRDYGYTF
j_gene: TRBJ2-4; v_gene: TRBV6-5; len: 13; CDR3aa: CASSRQRQTIQYF
j_gene: TRBJ1-2; v_gene: TRBV7-9; len: 16; CDR3aa: CASSFDPRGQDYGYTF
j_gene: TRBJ2-7; v_gene: TRBV5-5; len: 15; CDR3aa: CASSFIGRVPYEQYF
j_gene: TRBJ1-4; v_gene: TRBV4-1; len: 18; CDR3aa: CASSQAHSGLLTNEKLFF
j_gene: TRBJ2-6; v_gene: TRBV6-5; len: 14; CDR3aa: CATKSGDGANVLTF
j_gene: TRBJ2-7; v_gene: TRBV14; len: 16; CDR3aa: CASSLAGPGITYEQYF
j_gene: TRBJ1-5; v_gene: TRBV2; len: 15; CDR3aa: CASRFRDRGPQPQHF
j_gene: TRBJ1-3; v_gene: TRBV7-9; len: 16; CDR3aa: CASSLGVTYPGNTIYF
j_gene: TRBJ1-4; v_gene: TRBV5-1; len: 15; CDR3aa: CASSSAGRGNEKLFF
j_gene: TRBJ2-5; v_gene: TRBV4-1; len: 14; CDR3aa: CASSQGQGRETQYF
j_gene: TRBJ2-5; v_gene: TRBV5-1; len: 14; CDR3aa: CASSFRRGQETQYF
j_gene: TRBJ2-7; v_gene: TRBV18; len: 16; CDR3aa: CASSPFAGQGAYEQYF
j_gene: TRBJ2-7; v_gene: TRBV5-1; len: 13; CDR3aa: CASSLDSPIGQYF
j_gene: TRBJ2-2; v_gene: TRBV25-1; len: 18; CDR3aa: CASIHRELLRLITGELFF
j_gene: TRBJ2-7; v_gene: TRBV6-5; len: 11; CDR3aa: CASRHSGGTYF
j_gene: TRBJ2-3; v_gene: TRBV19; len: 15; CDR3aa: CASSGAGGPKDTQYF
j_gene: TRBJ2-5; v_gene: TRBV14; len: 16; CDR3aa: CASSQVIRKPQETQYF
j_gene: TRBJ2-7; v_gene: TRBV6-5; len: 14; CDR3aa: CASSYSLGGSEQYF
j_gene: TRBJ1-1; v_gene: TRBV19; len: 14; CDR3aa: CASSIGGVTSEAFF
j_gene: TRBJ1-2; v_gene: TRBV6-1; len: 15; CDR3aa: CASSERQGNNYGYTF
j_gene: TRBJ2-3; v_gene: TRBV5-5; len: 14; CDR3aa: CASSLWDYPGTQYF
j_gene: TRBJ2-5; v_gene: TRBV30; len: 17; CDR3aa: CARGTGTSIRARETQYF
j_gene: TRBJ2-7; v_gene: TRBV10-2; len: 15; CDR3aa: CASRGGIRGTHEQYF
j_gene: TRBJ2-7; v_gene: TRBV30; len: 13; CDR3aa: CASTGGKTYEQYF
j_gene: TRBJ1-2; v_gene: TRBV28; len: 18; CDR3aa: CASSLIGFAPGQPYGYTF
j_gene: TRBJ2-7; v_gene: TRBV27; len: 14; CDR3aa: CASSLMGLSYEQYF
j_gene: TRBJ2-5; v_gene: TRBV11-1; len: 18; CDR3aa: CASSSRRKQGAHQETQYF
j_gene: TRBJ1-1; v_gene: TRBV6-5; len: 12; CDR3aa: CASSPPGTEAFF
j_gene: TRBJ1-1; v_gene: TRBV2; len: 10; CDR3aa: CASGTGEAFF
j_gene: TRBJ1-3; v_gene: TRBV6-6; len: 16; CDR3aa: CASSYGTGRSGNTIYF
j_gene: TRBJ2-4; v_gene: TRBV7-2; len: 18; CDR3aa: CASSLVGGTGVAKNIQYF
j_gene: TRBJ2-7; v_gene: TRBV19; len: 15; CDR3aa: CASSRRLAETYEQYF
j_gene: TRBJ1-2; v_gene: TRBV25-1; len: 14; CDR3aa: CASSDLGTGGGYTF
j_gene: TRBJ2-5; v_gene: TRBV7-9; len: 14; CDR3aa: CASSFTSSGETQYF
j_gene: -; v_gene: TRBV19; len: 14; CDR3aa: CASSSGTSVLEQYF